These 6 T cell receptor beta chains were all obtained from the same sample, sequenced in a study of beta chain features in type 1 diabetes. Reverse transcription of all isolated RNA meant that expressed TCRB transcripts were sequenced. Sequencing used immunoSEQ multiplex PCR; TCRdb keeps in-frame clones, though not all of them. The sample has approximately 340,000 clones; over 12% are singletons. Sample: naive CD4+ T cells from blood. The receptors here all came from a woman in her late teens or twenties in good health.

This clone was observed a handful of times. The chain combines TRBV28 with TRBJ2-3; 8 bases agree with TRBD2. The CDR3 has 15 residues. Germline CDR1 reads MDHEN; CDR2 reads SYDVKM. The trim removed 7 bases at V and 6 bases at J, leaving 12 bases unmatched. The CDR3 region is CASNSGGAPGDTQYF. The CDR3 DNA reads TGTGCCAGCAACTCCGGGGGGGCTCCCGGGGATACGCAGTATTTT.

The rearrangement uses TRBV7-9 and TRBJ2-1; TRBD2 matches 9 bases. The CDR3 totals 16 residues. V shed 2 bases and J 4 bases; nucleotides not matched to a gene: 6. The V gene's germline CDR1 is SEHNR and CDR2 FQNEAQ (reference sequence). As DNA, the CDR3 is TGTGCCAGCAGCTTACGCGGGGGGGTGCCGTACAATGAGCAGTTCTTC. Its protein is CASSLRGGVPYNEQFF.

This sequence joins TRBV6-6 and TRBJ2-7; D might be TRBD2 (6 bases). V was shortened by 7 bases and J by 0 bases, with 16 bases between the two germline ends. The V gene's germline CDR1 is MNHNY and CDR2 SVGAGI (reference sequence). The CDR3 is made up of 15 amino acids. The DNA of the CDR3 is TGTGCCAGCACTGACCGCGGGGCAAGCTCCTACGAGCAGTACTTC. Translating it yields CASTDRGASSYEQYF.

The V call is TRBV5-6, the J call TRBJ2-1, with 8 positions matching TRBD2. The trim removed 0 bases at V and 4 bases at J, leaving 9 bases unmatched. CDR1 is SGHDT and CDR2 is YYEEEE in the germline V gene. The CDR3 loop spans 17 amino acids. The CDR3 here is CASSLVLAGPGYNEQFF. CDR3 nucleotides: TGTGCCAGCAGCTTGGTATTAGCGGGGCCCGGATACAATGAGCAGTTCTTC.

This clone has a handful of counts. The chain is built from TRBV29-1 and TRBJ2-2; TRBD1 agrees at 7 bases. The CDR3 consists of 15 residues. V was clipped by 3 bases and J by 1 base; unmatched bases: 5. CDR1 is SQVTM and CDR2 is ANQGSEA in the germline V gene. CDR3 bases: TGCAGCGTTGAGTCAAGGGGGCGGAACACCGGGGAGCTGTTTTTT. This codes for CSVESRGRNTGELFF.

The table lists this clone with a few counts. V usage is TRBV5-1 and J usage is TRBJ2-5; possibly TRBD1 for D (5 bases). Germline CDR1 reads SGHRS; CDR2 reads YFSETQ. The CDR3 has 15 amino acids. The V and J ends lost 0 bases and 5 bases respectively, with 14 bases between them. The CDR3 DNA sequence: TGCGCCAGCAGCTTGGCGTCCGCAGGGCGCGAGACCCAGTACTTC. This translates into CASSLASAGRETQYF.